This TCR beta chain was captured by sequencing in a study of T cell responses to AZD1222 COVID-19 vaccine (dated by TCRdb to 2020 to 2023). Regarding the study in general: AZD1222 recipients with second doses at about 4 weeks or about 12 weeks were pooled, because spike-specific TCR depth and breadth did not differ between schedules. Trial participants were enrolled by age into 18-55, 56-69 and 70-plus year subgroups, with around 150, 28 and 57 TCR-sequenced participants respectively. TCR sequencing was performed for 233 trial participants, of whom 200 to 220 were given two doses of AZD1222 and around 25 were given two doses of MenACWY control vaccine.

Read against the paper, the sample's time point label means: baseline before first vaccination. The vaccinee samples were drawn from two UK trials, COV001 and COV002, one of which was a single-blind randomized controlled phase 2/3 trial testing AZD1222 (ChAdOx1 nCoV-19) in healthy adults. For TCRbeta chain sequencing, PBMC samples from trial participants were taken at day 0 and at day 28 after the second dose. The CDR3 has 16 amino acids, counting the end cysteine and phenylalanine. The sequence is cut down to CDR3 DNA, 48 bases in frame from base 1. The germline V gene sets CDR1 to KGHSH and CDR2 to LQKENI. V and J are trimmed by 0 bases and 7 bases, and the gene matches miss 5 bases of the junction. Broader findings and caveats from the paper: The vaccine-associated CD4 TCRs covered the entire spike protein, and the dominant responses fell in regions 160-218 and 743-854. Because no samples from the day 14 peak response were available, repertoires could be characterized only after the peak T cell response. The 56-69-year group was small, and its depth increase did not reach significance, likely because of low power. Participants were mostly white British, with more females than males. The authors suggested clonal diversity may have been underestimated. Only a handful of AZD1222 recipients were SARS-CoV-2 seropositive at baseline, limiting conclusions about previously exposed vaccinees. Reportedly, close to half of the unique spike-specific TCRs recognized epitopes lying outside the regions that are mutated in the B.1.351 and B.1.1.7 variants. After two AZD1222 doses, both the breadth and the depth of spike-specific TCRs were significantly higher than at day 0 and than in MenACWY recipients.

To note about this clone: The antigen this receptor binds is unknown. No much larger clone exists at a distance of one base, and base qualities are not known.

The CDR3 regions of human TCRbeta chains were analyzed by immunosequencing. Per the original workflow: TCRs in the repertoires were matched against a reference library of SARS-CoV-2-specific TCRs that had been generated with the MIRA antigen-specificity platform. Breadth was defined as the fraction of unique TCRs that were SARS-CoV-2-associated. Depth was defined as the fraction of total T cells that were SARS-CoV-2-associated. Using the MIRA data, each spike-specific TCR was mapped to the spike region that the TCR reacts to and placed in a CD4 or CD8 class. Log10-transformed breadth and depth values were compared by one-way ANOVA with Sidak's multiple comparisons tests. Imported from immuneACCESS, the table was reduced by TCRdb to in-frame sequences with V and J called. These copies leave out some clones; in studies compared against another copy, an unresolved V gene accounts for under half, and the cause of the remainder is not known. V and J calls and clone size come straight from that table; D and trimming were deduced from the DNA. The sample table lists about 170,000 clones, approximately 86% of them with a count of one. Together, the top ten hold about 3% of the sample.

Recombination joined TRBV18 with TRBJ2-1, with TRBD2 matching 11 junction bases. The sample was peripheral blood, taken on day 0 of AZD1222 vaccination. The sequence came from an adult in good health. The CDR3 protein is CASSPPGLAEPNEQFF. The sequence in DNA is TGTGCCAGCTCACCACCGGGACTAGCGGAGCCAAATGAGCAGTTCTTC.